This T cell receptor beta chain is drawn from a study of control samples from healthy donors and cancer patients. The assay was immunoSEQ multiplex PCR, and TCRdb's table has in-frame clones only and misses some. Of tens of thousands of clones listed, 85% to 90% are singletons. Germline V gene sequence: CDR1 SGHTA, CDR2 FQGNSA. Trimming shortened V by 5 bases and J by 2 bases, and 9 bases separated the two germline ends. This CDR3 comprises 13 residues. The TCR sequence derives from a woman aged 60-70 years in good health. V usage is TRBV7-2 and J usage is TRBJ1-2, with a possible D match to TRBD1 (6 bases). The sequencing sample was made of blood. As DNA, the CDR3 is TGTGCCAGCAGCGCCGGACAGAACTATGGCTACACCTTC. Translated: CASSAGQNYGYTF.